These 13 T cell receptor beta chains were all obtained from the same sample, sequenced in a study of blood T cells in healthy people across ages. With a J-beta primer mix and a sample-barcoded 5' primer, a second PCR ran 7 to 11 cycles. TCRdb itself ran the 5' RACE reads through MiXCR, one entry per CDR3 protein. The repertoire holds roughly 800,000 distinct CDR3 sequences, with around 25% as singletons. This sample was shared with a second study, whose subject was T cells of mothers and their children.

The sequenced material came from blood. Source of these receptors: a boy aged 5-17 years in good health.

The chain employs TRBV6-5 and TRBJ2-5; D possibly corresponds to TRBD1 (5 bases). Judging by the DNA end, TRBJ2-7 fits better; the J call may be wrong. Germline V CDR1 and CDR2: MNHEY, SVGAGI. There are 14 residues in the CDR3. The CDR3 sequence is CASSYQDSHYEQYF. The CDR3 nucleotides are TGTGCCAGCAGTTACCAAGACAGTCACTACGAGCAGTACTTC.

The gene calls are TRBV5-5 and TRBJ1-4, with D unclear. The CDR3 consists of 14 residues. Germline loops: CDR1 SGHKS, CDR2 YYEKEE (reference sequence). V was trimmed by 0 bases and J by 5 bases, leaving 8 bases between them. CDR3 region: CASSLVQLNEKLFF. CDR3 sequence (DNA): TGTGCCAGCAGCTTGGTGCAGTTAAATGAAAAACTGTTTTTT.

The chain recombines TRBV10-2 with TRBJ2-2, with 11 nucleotides matching TRBD1. Germline CDR1 reads WSHSY; CDR2 reads SAAADI. This CDR3 comprises 16 residues. J was trimmed by 2 bases and V by 6 bases; bases with no gene match: 5. The CDR3 DNA follows: TGCGCCAGCAGGACTTGGACAGGGGGCAACACCGGGGAGCTGTTTTTT. Translating gives CASRTWTGGNTGELFF.

The CDR3 DNA reads TGTGCCAGCAGTTTTGCCCGGACTAGCGGGGGGAACAATGAGCAGTTCTTC. This sequence encodes CASSFARTSGGNNEQFF. The chain has TRBV12-3 or TRBV12-4 and TRBJ2-1, with TRBD2 matching 14 bases. The CDR3 is 17 amino acids. Trimming removed 3 bases from V and 5 bases from J; junction bases left unmatched: 6.

The rearrangement joins TRBV29-1 to TRBJ2-1; D is tentatively TRBD1 or TRBD2 (5 bases each). The CDR3 consists of 12 residues. Per germline, CDR1 SQVTM and CDR2 ANQGSEA. Trimming removed 7 bases at V and 9 bases at J, with 16 bases between. CDR3 bases: TGCAGCGGACTGTTGGGGGACGGTGAGCAGTTCTTC. Translation gives CSGLLGDGEQFF.

The chain joins TRBV12-3 or TRBV12-4 to TRBJ2-2, with a weak D call TRBD1 (6 bases). CDR3 length: 13 amino acids. The CDR3 loop is CAWGSGAAGELFF. In DNA form, the CDR3 reads TGTGCTTGGGGGTCAGGGGCGGCCGGGGAGCTGTTTTTT.

This clonotype was seen more than once but under ten times. The V and J genes are TRBV5-1 and TRBJ2-2, with 9 bases aligning to TRBD1. Losses at the gene ends were 0 bases for V and 5 bases for J; bases not matched to a gene: 2. CDR1 is SGHRS, CDR2 YFSETQ, per germline. The CDR3 contains 15 residues. The CDR3: CASSLVGTGTGELFF. The CDR3, as DNA: TGCGCCAGCAGCTTGGTTGGGACAGGGACCGGGGAGCTGTTTTTT.

The chain couples TRBV7-6 to TRBJ1-2; D unresolved. This CDR3 comprises 13 residues. Trimming pared 5 bases from V and 5 bases from J, leaving 12 bases between. The germline gives CDR1 SGHVS, CDR2 FNYEAQ. The CDR3 reads CASSLRRDYGYTF. CDR3 DNA sequence: TGTGCCAGCAGCCTCCGGAGGGATTATGGCTACACCTTC. Full variable domain (missing parts from reference TRBV7-6 and TRBJ1-2): GAGVSQSPRYKVTKRGQDVALRCDPISGHVSLYWYRQALGQGPEFLTYFNYEAQQDKSGLPNDRFSAERPEGSISTLTIQRTEQRDSAMYRCASSLRRDYGYTFGSGTRLTVV.

This chain connects TRBV11-3 to TRBJ2-1, with D tentatively TRBD1 or TRBD2 (5 bases each). Per germline, CDR1 SGHNT and CDR2 YENEEA. Trimming took 1 base from V and 0 from J, leaving 7 bases between them. The CDR3 sequence is 15 residues long. The CDR3 sequence: CASSLGDLSYNEQFF. For the CDR3, the DNA is TGTGCCAGCAGCTTAGGGGACCTCTCCTACAATGAGCAGTTCTTC. Drawing the rest from reference TRBV11-3 and TRBJ2-1, the complete variable domain is EAGVVQSPRYKIIEKKQPVAFWCNPISGHNTLYWYLQNLGQGPELLIRYENEEAVDDSQLPKDRFSAERLKGVDSTLKIQPAELGDSAVYLCASSLGDLSYNEQFFGPGTRLTVL.

This clonotype was recorded a few times. CDR3 sequence reads: CASSPQQGYNNEQFF. Here the CDR3 DNA reads TGTGCCAGCAGCCCCCAACAGGGGTACAACAATGAGCAGTTCTTC. This chain links TRBV3-1 with TRBJ2-1; TRBD1 matches 7 bases. Germline CDR1 and CDR2: LGHDT and YNNKEL (reference sequence). Germline trimming cut 4 bases from V and 5 bases from J; bases unmatched to any gene: 8. The CDR3 runs to 15 residues.

This clonotype showed up many times. The chain joins TRBV7-2 to TRBJ2-2; D uncertain. This CDR3 region has 14 residues. The germline V and J ends were trimmed by 6 bases and 1 base, with 9 bases remaining between them. Germline V gene sequence: CDR1 SGHTA, CDR2 FQGNSA. In DNA, the CDR3 is TGTGCCAGCAGGCCCGGCGGGAACACCGGGGAGCTGTTTTTT. This encodes CASRPGGNTGELFF.

The chain is built from TRBV15 and TRBJ1-2; 9 bases are shared with TRBD1. Trimming cost V 0 bases and J 2 bases; bases outside gene matches: 16. CDR3 size: 20 residues. Germline assignment: CDR1 LNHNV and CDR2 YYDKDF (reference sequence). Here the CDR3 DNA reads TGTGCCACCAGCAGAGATGCGCGCCCTCCGGGACAGGGTGCGAACTATGGCTACACCTTC. Amino acids: CATSRDARPPGQGANYGYTF. Supplemented by reference TRBV15 and TRBJ1-2, the full variable domain reads DAMVIQNPRYQVTQFGKPVTLSCSQTLNHNVMYWYQQKSSQAPKLLFHYYDKDFNNEADTPDNFQSRRPNTSFCFLDIRSPGLGDTAMYLCATSRDARPPGQGANYGYTFGSGTRLTVV.

This clonotype was seen more than once but under ten times. The chain employs TRBV11-2 and TRBJ2-2; D gene uncertain. The germline V and J ends were trimmed by 6 bases and 6 bases, with 17 bases remaining between them. In germline, CDR1 is SGHAT, CDR2 FQNNGV. The CDR3 is 15 residues long. The CDR3: CASRKPGLSAGELFF. CDR3 nucleotide sequence: TGTGCCAGCAGGAAACCGGGCCTGAGTGCCGGGGAGCTGTTTTTT.